This T cell receptor beta chain was captured by sequencing in a study of CD8 T cells in ankylosing spondylitis. General study points: A number of the motif variants had already been described in reactive arthritis synovial fluid and blood. Reported data indicate significant enrichment of disease-linked clones within matched ankylosing spondylitis synovial fluid. For ankylosing spondylitis blood, a TCR beta motif of several highly homologous variants appeared characteristic.

This clonotype was recorded many times. Its antigen is currently unknown. A single record per CDR3 protein comes from TCRdb applying MiXCR to the 5' RACE reads. The table shows 800,000 to 900,000 distinct CDR3 sequences, with roughly 10% occurring only once. The CDR3 runs 12 residues. Germline CDR1 MGHRA, CDR2 YSYEKL. V lost 1 base and J 3 bases, leaving 4 bases between the germline ends. Material for sequencing was blood, either unsorted or a sorted T cell fraction (not recorded which). This chain links TRBV4-1 with TRBJ2-7; unclear D gene. The TCR originated in a male donor with ankylosing spondylitis. CDR3: CASSQGVYEQYF. CDR3 coding DNA: TGCGCCAGCAGCCAAGGCGTCTACGAGCAGTACTTC.